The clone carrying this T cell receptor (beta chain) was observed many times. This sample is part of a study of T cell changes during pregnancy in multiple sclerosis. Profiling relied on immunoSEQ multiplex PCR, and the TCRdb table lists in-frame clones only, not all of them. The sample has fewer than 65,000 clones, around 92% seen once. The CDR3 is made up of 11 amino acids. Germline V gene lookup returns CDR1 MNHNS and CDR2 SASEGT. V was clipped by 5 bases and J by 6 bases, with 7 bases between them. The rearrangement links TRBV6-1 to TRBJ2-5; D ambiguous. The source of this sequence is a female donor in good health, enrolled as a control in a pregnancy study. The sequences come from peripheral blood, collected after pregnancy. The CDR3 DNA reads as TGTGCCAGCAGTCTTCCTAAGACCCAGTACTTC. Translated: CASSLPKTQYF.